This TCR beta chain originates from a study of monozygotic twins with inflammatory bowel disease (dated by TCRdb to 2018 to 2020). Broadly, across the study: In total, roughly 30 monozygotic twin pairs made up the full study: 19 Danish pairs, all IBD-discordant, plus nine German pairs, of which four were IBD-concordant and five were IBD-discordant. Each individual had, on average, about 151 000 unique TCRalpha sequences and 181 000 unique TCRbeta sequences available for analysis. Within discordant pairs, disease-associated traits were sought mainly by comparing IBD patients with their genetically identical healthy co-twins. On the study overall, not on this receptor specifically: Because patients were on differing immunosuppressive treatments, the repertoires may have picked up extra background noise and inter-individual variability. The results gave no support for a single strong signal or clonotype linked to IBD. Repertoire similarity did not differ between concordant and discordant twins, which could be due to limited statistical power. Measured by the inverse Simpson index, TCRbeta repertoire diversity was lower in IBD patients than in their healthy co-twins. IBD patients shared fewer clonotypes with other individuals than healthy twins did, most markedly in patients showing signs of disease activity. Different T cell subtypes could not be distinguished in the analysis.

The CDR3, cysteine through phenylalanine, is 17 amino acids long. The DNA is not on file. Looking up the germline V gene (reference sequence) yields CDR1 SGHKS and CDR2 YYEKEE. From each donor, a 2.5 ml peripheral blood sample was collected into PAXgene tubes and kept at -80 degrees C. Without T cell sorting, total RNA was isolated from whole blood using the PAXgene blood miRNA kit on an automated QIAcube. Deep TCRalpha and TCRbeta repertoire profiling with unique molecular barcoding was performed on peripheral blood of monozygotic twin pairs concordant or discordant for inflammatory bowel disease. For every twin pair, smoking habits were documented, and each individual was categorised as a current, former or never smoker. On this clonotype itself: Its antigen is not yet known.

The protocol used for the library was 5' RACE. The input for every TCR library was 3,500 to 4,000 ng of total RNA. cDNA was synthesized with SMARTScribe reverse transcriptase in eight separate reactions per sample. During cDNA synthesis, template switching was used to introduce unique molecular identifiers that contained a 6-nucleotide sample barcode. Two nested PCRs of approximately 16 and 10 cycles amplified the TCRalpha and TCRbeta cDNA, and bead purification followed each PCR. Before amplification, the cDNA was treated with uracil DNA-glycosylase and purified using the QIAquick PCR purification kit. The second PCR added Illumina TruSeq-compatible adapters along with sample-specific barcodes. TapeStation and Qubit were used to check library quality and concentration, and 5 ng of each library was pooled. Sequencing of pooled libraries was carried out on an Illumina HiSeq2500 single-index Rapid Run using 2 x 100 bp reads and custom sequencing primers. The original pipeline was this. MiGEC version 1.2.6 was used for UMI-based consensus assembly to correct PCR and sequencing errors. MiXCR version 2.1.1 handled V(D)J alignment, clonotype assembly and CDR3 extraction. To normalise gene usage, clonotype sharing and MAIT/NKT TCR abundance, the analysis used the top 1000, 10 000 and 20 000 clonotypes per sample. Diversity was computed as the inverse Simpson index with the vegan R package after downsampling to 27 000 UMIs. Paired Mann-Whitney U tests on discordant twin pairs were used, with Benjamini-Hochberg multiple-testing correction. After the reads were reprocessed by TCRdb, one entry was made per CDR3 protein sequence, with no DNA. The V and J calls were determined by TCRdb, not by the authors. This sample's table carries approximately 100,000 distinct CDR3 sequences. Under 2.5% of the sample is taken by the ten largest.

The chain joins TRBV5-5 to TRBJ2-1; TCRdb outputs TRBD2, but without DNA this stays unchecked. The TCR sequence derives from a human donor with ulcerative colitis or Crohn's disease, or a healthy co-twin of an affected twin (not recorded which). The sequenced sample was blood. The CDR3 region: CASSFVLAGAAVNEQFF.